These T cell receptor beta chains were read from a single sample in a study of blood T cell repertoires in COVID-19. Assay: immunoSEQ multiplex PCR; the TCRdb copy retains only in-frame clones and omits some. Of hundreds of thousands of clones in the sample, around 86% were seen once. The sequencing sample was made of PBMCs or T cells enriched from blood (not recorded which). All receptors derive from a man aged 40-50 years who had recovered from COVID-19. Both conserved end residues are part of each CDR3. D genes are given only for firm matches. Size is stated for part of the rows, as once, few or many counts, or as a class when the clone is expanded.

D gene: NA
V gene: TRBV5-1
clone size: NA
J gene: TRBJ2-7
CDR3 DNA: TGCGCCAGCAGCCCCTCGAGAGTGCAGGGTTGGTACGAGCAGTACTTC
CDR3 protein: CASSPSRVQGWYEQYF

D gene: NA
V gene: TRBV3-1/TRBV3-2
clone size: NA
J gene: TRBJ1-3
CDR3 DNA: TGTGCCAGCAGCCGAACAGGGCCTGGAAACACCATATATTTT
CDR3 protein: CASSRTGPGNTIYF

D gene: TRBD2
V gene: TRBV5-1
clone size: NA
J gene: TRBJ2-1
CDR3 DNA: TGCGCCAGCTCCACGCAAGGACTAGCGGGAGGGCAATACAATGAGCAGTTCTTC
CDR3 protein: CASSTQGLAGGQYNEQFF

D gene: NA
V gene: TRBV28
clone size: NA
J gene: TRBJ1-6
CDR3 DNA: TGTGCCAGCAGTCCCCCGGACGGGGGGCTCAATTCACCCCTCCACTTT
CDR3 protein: CASSPPDGGLNSPLHF

D gene: TRBD2
V gene: TRBV5-6
clone size: NA
J gene: TRBJ2-7
CDR3 DNA: TGTGCCAGTAAACTGACTAGCGGGGGGGTCTCGGGCTACGAGCAGTACTTC
CDR3 protein: CASKLTSGGVSGYEQYF

D gene: NA
V gene: TRBV11-2
clone size: NA
J gene: TRBJ2-5
CDR3 DNA: TGTGCCAGCAGCGCCGGAGGGGAGGAGACCCAGTACTTC
CDR3 protein: CASSAGGEETQYF

D gene: NA
V gene: TRBV9
clone size: NA
J gene: TRBJ1-1
CDR3 DNA: TGTGCCAGCAGTCGCCCCTTGGGGGGAACCCCTGAAGCTTTCTTT
CDR3 protein: CASSRPLGGTPEAFF

D gene: TRBD1
V gene: TRBV18
clone size: NA
J gene: TRBJ1-3
CDR3 DNA: TGTGCCACCGCGCAGGGGGCTTCTGGAAACACCATATATTTT
CDR3 protein: CATAQGASGNTIYF

D gene: TRBD2
V gene: TRBV3-1/TRBV3-2
clone size: NA
J gene: TRBJ2-7
CDR3 DNA: TGTGCCAGCAGCCAAGATGCTAGCGGCGCATTCTCCTACGAGCAGTACTTC
CDR3 protein: CASSQDASGAFSYEQYF

D gene: NA
V gene: TRBV28
clone size: NA
J gene: TRBJ1-1
CDR3 DNA: TGTGCCAGCAGCTCCGACACGCCGCCTGAAGCTTTCTTT
CDR3 protein: CASSSDTPPEAFF

D gene: NA
V gene: TRBV2
clone size: NA
J gene: TRBJ2-7
CDR3 DNA: TGTGCCAGCAGGTATCCGGGACACTCATCCTACGAGCAGTACTTC
CDR3 protein: CASRYPGHSSYEQYF

D gene: TRBD1
V gene: TRBV6-2/TRBV6-3
clone size: NA
J gene: TRBJ2-7
CDR3 DNA: TGTGCCAGCAGTTACTGGGACAGGGGCTACGAGCAGTACTTC
CDR3 protein: CASSYWDRGYEQYF

D gene: NA
V gene: TRBV7-9
clone size: NA
J gene: TRBJ1-2
CDR3 DNA: TGTGCCAGCAGCCTCCGGGAGGGGGGCTACACCTTC
CDR3 protein: CASSLREGGYTF

D gene: TRBD1
V gene: TRBV18
clone size: NA
J gene: TRBJ1-6
CDR3 DNA: TGTGCCAGCTCACCTCTGACAGGGGATAATTCACCCCTCCACTTT
CDR3 protein: CASSPLTGDNSPLHF

D gene: TRBD1
V gene: TRBV5-1
clone size: NA
J gene: TRBJ1-2
CDR3 DNA: TGCGCCAGCAGCTCGGACGAACAGGGGCGAAACTATGGCTACACCTTC
CDR3 protein: CASSSDEQGRNYGYTF

D gene: TRBD2
V gene: TRBV5-6
clone size: NA
J gene: TRBJ2-2
CDR3 DNA: TGTGCCAGCAGCTTGCGAGCGGGAGGGCCGTCCGGGGAGCTGTTTTTT
CDR3 protein: CASSLRAGGPSGELFF

D gene: TRBD1
V gene: TRBV2
clone size: NA
J gene: TRBJ1-6
CDR3 DNA: TGTGCCAGCAGCCAGCAGGGGGCATCCTATAATTCACCCCTCCACTTT
CDR3 protein: CASSQQGASYNSPLHF

D gene: NA
V gene: TRBV11-2
clone size: NA
J gene: TRBJ2-1
CDR3 DNA: TGTGCCAGCAGCTTAGGTGGGGGCGGAAATGAGCAGTTCTTC
CDR3 protein: CASSLGGGGNEQFF

D gene: NA
V gene: TRBV27
clone size: NA
J gene: TRBJ2-7
CDR3 DNA: TGTGCCAGCAGAGCCCTCCCCTCCTACGAGCAGTACTTC
CDR3 protein: CASRALPSYEQYF

D gene: NA
V gene: TRBV24-1
clone size: NA
J gene: TRBJ2-1
CDR3 DNA: TGTGCCACCAGTGACGTGAATTATCGAGGAGATGAGCAGTTCTTC
CDR3 protein: CATSDVNYRGDEQFF

D gene: NA
V gene: TRBV24-1
clone size: NA
J gene: TRBJ1-5
CDR3 DNA: TGTGCCACCAGTGGTTCTGGGGCCAGTCAGCCCCAGCATTTT
CDR3 protein: CATSGSGASQPQHF

D gene: NA
V gene: TRBV7-2
clone size: once
J gene: TRBJ2-7
CDR3 DNA: TGTGCCAGCAGCCCAAGTCTCAGGGCCTCCTACGAGCAGTACTTC
CDR3 protein: CASSPSLRASYEQYF

D gene: TRBD1
V gene: TRBV7-2
clone size: NA
J gene: TRBJ2-3
CDR3 DNA: TGTGCCAGCAGCTTAAGGACAGGGGTTCTAGGTACGCAGTATTTT
CDR3 protein: CASSLRTGVLGTQYF

D gene: NA
V gene: TRBV10-2
clone size: NA
J gene: TRBJ2-5
CDR3 DNA: TGCGCCAGCAGTGTTTACAGGGAATCGGAGACCCAGTACTTC
CDR3 protein: CASSVYRESETQYF

D gene: TRBD1
V gene: TRBV9
clone size: NA
J gene: TRBJ2-2
CDR3 DNA: TGTGCCAGCAGCGGACCCAACAGGGGGCGAGACGGGGAGCTGTTTTTT
CDR3 protein: CASSGPNRGRDGELFF

D gene: TRBD1
V gene: TRBV19
clone size: NA
J gene: TRBJ2-1
CDR3 DNA: TGTGCCAGTAGTATAGATCTGCAGACAGGGAACGGATATGAGCAGTTCTTC
CDR3 protein: CASSIDLQTGNGYEQFF

D gene: NA
V gene: TRBV9
clone size: NA
J gene: TRBJ1-2
CDR3 DNA: TGTGCCAGCAGCGTAGCTACCCTAGGCCGCGGCTACACCTTC
CDR3 protein: CASSVATLGRGYTF

D gene: NA
V gene: TRBV5-4
clone size: NA
J gene: TRBJ1-6
CDR3 DNA: TGTGCCAGCAGCTTCCAGGGAATTGATTCACCCCTCCACTTT
CDR3 protein: CASSFQGIDSPLHF